The 28 T cell receptor beta chains below come from one sample, sequenced in a study of cytomegalovirus exposure and HLA in healthy donors. With 60 Vbeta and 13 Jbeta primers, the PCR was carried out. Assay used: immunoSEQ multiplex PCR; TCRdb lists only in-frame clones, some missing. The sample records 150,000 or so clones, about 70% being singletons. Sequenced: PBMCs. These receptors came from a man under 40 in good health and CMV-seropositive.

The rearrangement links TRBV5-4 to TRBJ2-5, with D unclear. Germline CDR1 SGHNT, CDR2 YYREEE (reference sequence). The CDR3 is 13 residues long. V was trimmed by 2 bases and J by 0 bases, leaving 5 bases between them. CDR3 sequence (DNA): TGTGCCAGCAGCTTATTAGACCAAGAGACCCAGTACTTC. Its translation is CASSLLDQETQYF.

The chain carries TRBV5-6 and TRBJ1-2, with D possibly matching TRBD1 (6 bases). With 6 bases removed from V and 8 bases from J, the gap between germline ends came to 17 bases. CDR3 length equals 13 residues. The germline V gene has CDR1 SGHDT and CDR2 YYEEEE. The CDR3 sequence is CASKIQGGEGYTF. The CDR3 DNA follows: TGTGCCAGCAAAATCCAAGGGGGAGAAGGCTACACCTTC.

The CDR3 DNA sequence: TGTGCCAGCAGCTTAGATTCTGGCGGGAGTAACCTGCGTACGCAGTATTTT. Translated: CASSLDSGGSNLRTQYF. This sequence joins TRBV7-2 and TRBJ2-3; TRBD2 matches at 7 bases. The CDR3 has 17 residues. From germline, CDR1 is SGHTA and CDR2 FQGNSA. V was clipped by 1 base and J by 8 bases; unmatched bases: 15.

The rearrangement links TRBV11-2 to TRBJ1-1; no clear D. The CDR3 is 15 residues long. The V and J ends lost 5 bases and 5 bases respectively, with 18 bases between them. CDR1 and CDR2 from the germline V gene are SGHAT and FQNNGV. CDR3 sequence (DNA): TGTGCCAGCAGCCCCATTCAAGAGTTGTTAACTGAAGCTTTCTTT. Translated, it gives CASSPIQELLTEAFF.

V usage is TRBV5-1 and J usage is TRBJ2-1; 8 nucleotides match TRBD2. This CDR3 contains 16 residues. The trim removed 1 base at V and 7 bases at J, leaving 10 bases unmatched. Germline values: CDR1 SGHRS, CDR2 YFSETQ. The chain's CDR3 is CASSLLSSGSGNEQFF. The CDR3, as DNA: TGCGCCAGCAGCTTGTTATCCAGCGGGAGTGGTAATGAGCAGTTCTTC.

The chain joins TRBV27 to TRBJ1-1; D may be TRBD1 (5 bases). There are 13 residues in the CDR3. The germline V gene encodes CDR1 MNHEY and CDR2 SMNVEV (reference sequence). V gave up 8 bases and J gave up 6 bases, with 16 bases separating them. In DNA, the CDR3 is TGTGCCAGCTGGAGGGGCGATCTCGCTGAAGCTTTCTTT. Its translation: CASWRGDLAEAFF.

This chain uses TRBV6-6 with TRBJ1-1; a possible D gene is TRBD1 (6 bases). The germline gives CDR1 MNHNY, CDR2 SVGAGI (reference sequence). This CDR3 spans 12 amino acids. V lost 6 bases, J lost 11 bases, and 16 bases lay in between. The CDR3 DNA reads TGTGCCAGCAGAAACAATCAGGGGTGGGCTTTCTTT. Translating gives CASRNNQGWAFF.

The chain combines TRBV4-1 with TRBJ2-5; D call uncertain. Per the germline V gene, CDR1 is MGHRA and CDR2 is YSYEKL. The CDR3 consists of 13 residues. The germline V and J ends were trimmed by 3 bases and 0 bases, with 5 bases remaining between them. DNA of the CDR3: TGCGCCAGCAGCCACGTCCACCAAGAGACCCAGTACTTC. Protein product: CASSHVHQETQYF.

The chain is built from TRBV6-1 and TRBJ2-2, with TRBD1 identical over 7 bases. V lost 10 bases to trimming and J lost 3 bases; unmatched junction nucleotides: 8. The CDR3 totals 14 residues. Per germline, CDR1 MNHNS and CDR2 SASEGT. CDR3 loop: CATLLTGYTGELFF. CDR3 in DNA: TGTGCCACCCTCTTGACAGGGTACACCGGGGAGCTGTTTTTT.

DNA for the CDR3: TGTGCCAGCAGTGAAGCTTTGGTAGGGCTAGCGGGAGAAGGCTCCTACGAGCAGTACTTC. Residues: CASSEALVGLAGEGSYEQYF. The chain has TRBV6-1 and TRBJ2-7, with 10 bases identical to TRBD2. From germline, CDR1 is MNHNS and CDR2 SASEGT. Trimming removed 0 bases from V and 0 bases from J; junction bases left unmatched: 14. The CDR3 has 20 residues.

The chain is built from TRBV6-5 and TRBJ2-1, with 8 bases aligning to TRBD2. Germline CDR1 reads MNHEY; CDR2 reads SVGAGI. The V and J ends lost 5 bases and 3 bases, in that order; junction bases with no gene match: 6. The CDR3 loop spans 15 amino acids. DNA for the CDR3: TGTGCCAGCAGTCTAGCCGGGACTAGCTACAATGAGCAGTTCTTC. Protein: CASSLAGTSYNEQFF.

V and J are TRBV9 and TRBJ2-2; D not resolved. CDR1 SGDLS and CDR2 YYNGEE come from the germline V gene. The CDR3 contains 12 residues. Trimming cost V 2 bases and J 3 bases, with 2 bases left between them. This CDR3 is CASSVYTGELFF. In DNA form, the CDR3 reads TGTGCCAGCAGCGTCTACACCGGGGAGCTGTTTTTT.

This chain links TRBV10-2 with TRBJ2-1; the D is unclear. V lost 0 bases and J lost 7, with 10 bases in between. Germline CDR1 and CDR2: WSHSY and SAAADI. The CDR3 covers 14 residues. CDR3 sequence (DNA): TGCGCCAGCAGTGAGTCCCGACTCCGGAATGAGCAGTTCTTC. It codes for CASSESRLRNEQFF.

This clone was observed once. One base away lies a much larger clone, so this may be a sequencing read error. This specimen includes other DNA sequences encoding the same CDR3. This chain connects TRBV2 to TRBJ2-7; D might be TRBD2 (6 bases). V was trimmed by 3 bases and J by 2 bases, leaving 17 bases between them. Germline lookup yields CDR1 SNHLY and CDR2 FYNNEI. The CDR3 has 16 residues. This chain's CDR3 is CASSDGRGTAAYEQYF. Written as DNA, the CDR3 is TGTGCCAGCAGTGATGGCCGTGGGACTGCTGCCTACGAGCAGTACTTC.

A few counts support this clone. This chain uses TRBV4-2 with TRBJ2-2; 7 bases are shared with TRBD2. The germline V gene encodes CDR1 LGHNA and CDR2 YNFKEQ. V trimming: 0 bases; J trimming: 7 bases; junction bases outside the gene matches: 11. This CDR3 is 17 amino acids long. CDR3 sequence reads: CASSQEILLAVIGELFF. The DNA of the CDR3 is TGTGCCAGCAGCCAAGAAATTTTGCTAGCGGTCATCGGGGAGCTGTTTTTT.

This chain joins TRBV6-5 and TRBJ1-1; D is unresolved. The CDR3 has 15 residues. Trimming removed 5 bases at V and 0 bases at J, with 13 bases between. Germline V gene sequence: CDR1 MNHEY, CDR2 SVGAGI. CDR3 sequence reads: CASSHYNNMNTEAFF. The CDR3 bases are TGTGCCAGCAGTCACTACAATAATATGAACACTGAAGCTTTCTTT.

The rearrangement joins TRBV7-9 to TRBJ1-1; D uncertain. The CDR3 sequence is 12 residues long. Trimming removed 0 bases from V and 8 bases from J, with 7 bases in between. Germline assignment: CDR1 SEHNR and CDR2 FQNEAQ (reference sequence). The CDR3 region is CASSLARLEAFF. CDR3 coding DNA: TGTGCCAGCAGCTTAGCGCGATTAGAAGCTTTCTTT.

This clone was observed a few times. The chain recombines TRBV11-3 with TRBJ2-3; possible D gene TRBD1, 5 bases. Germline CDR1 is SGHNT and CDR2 is YENEEA. The CDR3 has 13 amino acids. V lost 5 bases to trimming and J lost 9 bases, with 15 bases between them. CDR3 sequence: CASSPGLTGTQYF. The CDR3 bases are TGTGCCAGCAGCCCGGGCCTCACAGGCACGCAGTATTTT.

This chain uses TRBV27 with TRBJ2-1; D is uncertain. The CDR3 runs 14 residues. The germline CDR1 and CDR2 sequences are MNHEY and SMNVEV (reference sequence). Trimming removed 3 bases at V and 4 bases at J, with 10 bases between. The CDR3 sequence is CASSFSPSYNEQFF. The CDR3 coding sequence is TGTGCCAGCAGTTTTAGTCCTAGTTACAATGAGCAGTTCTTC.

This chain links TRBV9 with TRBJ2-2, with a possible D match to TRBD2 (7 bases). The germline gives CDR1 SGDLS, CDR2 YYNGEE. V gave up 9 bases and J gave up 6 bases, with 15 bases separating them. This CDR3 is 13 amino acids long. The CDR3 here is CATSSGGPGELFF. As DNA, the CDR3 is TGTGCCACCTCCTCGGGGGGCCCCGGGGAGCTGTTTTTT.

The J gene is TRBJ1-1, the V gene TRBV5-1; weak D call: TRBD1 (5 bases). V was cut by 2 bases and J by 0 bases, with 14 bases left in between. The CDR3 covers 16 residues. The germline CDR1 and CDR2 sequences are SGHRS and YFSETQ. The CDR3 spells CASSLDSTILNTEAFF. The CDR3 nucleotides are TGCGCCAGCAGCTTAGACAGCACTATATTGAACACTGAAGCTTTCTTT.

In this sample, this clone turned up once. V gene TRBV6-5 combines with J gene TRBJ1-5, with D possibly TRBD1 on 5 matching bases. Looked up from germline, CDR1 is MNHEY and CDR2 is SVGAGI. The CDR3 loop spans 14 amino acids. Trimming stripped 8 bases from V and 0 bases from J, with 11 bases between. The CDR3 DNA reads TGTGCCAGCGCCGACAGAGATAGCAATCAGCCCCAGCATTTT. Amino acid sequence: CASADRDSNQPQHF.

This clone was observed once. The rearrangement joins TRBV5-1 to TRBJ2-7; TRBD1 matches 8 bases. This CDR3 is built from 14 residues. The V segment lost 3 bases and the J segment 6 bases; nucleotides outside the gene matches: 8. The germline V gene encodes CDR1 SGHRS and CDR2 YFSETQ. CDR3 sequence reads: CASSSDRELGEQYF. CDR3 sequence (DNA): TGCGCCAGCAGCTCGGACAGGGAATTGGGCGAGCAGTACTTC.

CDR3 sequence reads: CASRRGQSTEAFF. CDR3 nucleotides: TGTGCCAGCAGGAGGGGGCAGAGCACTGAAGCTTTCTTT. The chain combines TRBV25-1 with TRBJ1-1, with 7 bases lining up with TRBD1. CDR1 and CDR2 from the germline V gene are MGHDK and SYGVNS. The CDR3 length is 13 residues. V lost 6 bases, J lost 4 bases, and 5 bases stayed unmatched.

This chain links TRBV5-1 with TRBJ2-7; 11 bases are shared with TRBD2. J was trimmed by 0 bases and V by 4 bases; bases with no gene match: 3. The CDR3 is made up of 15 amino acids. Germline V gene lookup returns CDR1 SGHRS and CDR2 YFSETQ. The CDR3 loop reads CASSRLAGSSYEQYF. The CDR3 DNA reads as TGCGCCAGCAGCCGACTAGCGGGGAGCTCCTACGAGCAGTACTTC.

The chain is built from TRBV28 and TRBJ2-7; 8 nucleotides align to TRBD1. This CDR3 spans 14 amino acids. V dropped 6 bases and J dropped 2; count of bases not matched to a gene: 6. Germline CDR1 and CDR2: MDHEN and SYDVKM. Here the CDR3 reads CASRDRGWAYEQYF. In DNA, the CDR3 is TGTGCCAGCAGAGACAGGGGTTGGGCCTACGAGCAGTACTTC.

The rearrangement links TRBV5-6 to TRBJ2-5; 8 bases are shared with TRBD1. The CDR3 is made up of 13 amino acids. The germline V gene has CDR1 SGHDT and CDR2 YYEEEE. V shed 3 bases and J 5 bases; nucleotides not matched to a gene: 3. CDR3 residues: CASSSTGAETQYF. In DNA form, the CDR3 reads TGTGCCAGCAGCTCGACAGGGGCCGAGACCCAGTACTTC.

CDR3 sequence: CASGLLAGVNNEQFF. CDR3 nucleotides: TGTGCTAGTGGTTTATTAGCGGGAGTCAACAATGAGCAGTTCTTC. J is TRBJ2-1 and V is TRBV12-5; 9 positions match TRBD2. V trimming: 3 bases; J trimming: 5 bases; junction bases outside the gene matches: 5. The CDR3 runs 15 residues. The germline V gene has CDR1 LGHNT and CDR2 FRNRAP.